There are many counts of the clone carrying this TCR beta chain. What it binds is not known. This specimen comes from a study of blood T cells in healthy people across ages. Study results and limitations: In the absence of known donor CMV status, changes in expanded clonotypes were possibly confounded. Diversity figures derived from one million T cells were judged to underestimate the true value. The study could not conclusively compare naive and antigen-experienced cells, given its unsorted PBMCs.

This CDR3 spans 14 amino acids. V gave up 7 bases and J gave up 5 bases, with 14 bases separating them. The donors, healthy Caucasians from Russia, were aged roughly 6 to 90. Alongside a J-beta primer mix, a sample-barcoded 5' primer served in a second PCR lasting about 7 to 12 cycles. Each CDR3 protein is one row after TCRdb ran MiXCR on the 5' RACE reads. The sample includes approximately 810,000 distinct CDR3 sequences, 29% of them seen just once. The receptor's source is a woman of 80 years or more in good health. Sequencing was carried out using blood. This chain links TRBV12-3 or TRBV12-4 with TRBJ1-4; the D gene is possibly TRBD1 (6 bases). CDR3 sequence: CASTSRGGNEKLFF. The DNA of the CDR3 is TGTGCCAGCACCTCCAGGGGAGGGAATGAAAAACTGTTTTTT.